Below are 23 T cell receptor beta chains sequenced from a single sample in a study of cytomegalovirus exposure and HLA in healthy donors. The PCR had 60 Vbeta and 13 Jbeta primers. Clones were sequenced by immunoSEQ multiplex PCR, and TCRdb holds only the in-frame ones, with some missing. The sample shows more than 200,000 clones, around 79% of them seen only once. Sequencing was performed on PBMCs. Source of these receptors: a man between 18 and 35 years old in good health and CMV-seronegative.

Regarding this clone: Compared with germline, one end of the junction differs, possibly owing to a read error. In nucleotides, the CDR3 is TGTGCCGGCAGCTTAGGGGACAGGGGACTTGGAAATTCACCCCTTCACTTT. The encoded protein is CAGSLGDRGLGNSPLHF. The chain combines TRBV13 with TRBJ1-6; 10 nucleotides line up with TRBD1. The germline gives CDR1 PRHDT, CDR2 FYEKMQ (reference sequence). CDR3 size: 17 residues. The entire variable domain, with the rest obtained from reference TRBV13 and TRBJ1-6, is as follows: AAGVIQSPRHLIKEKRETATLKCYPIPRHDTVYWYQQGPGQDPQFLISFYEKMQSDKGSIPDRFSAQQFSDYHSELNMSSLELGDSALYFCAGSLGDRGLGNSPLHFGNGTRLTVT.

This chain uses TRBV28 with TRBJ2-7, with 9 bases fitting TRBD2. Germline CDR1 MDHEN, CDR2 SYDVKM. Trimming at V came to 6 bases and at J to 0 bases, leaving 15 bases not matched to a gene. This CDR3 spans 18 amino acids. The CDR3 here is CASRPLPGGRALSYEQYF. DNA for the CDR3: TGTGCCAGCAGACCACTACCCGGCGGGAGGGCCCTCTCCTACGAGCAGTACTTC.

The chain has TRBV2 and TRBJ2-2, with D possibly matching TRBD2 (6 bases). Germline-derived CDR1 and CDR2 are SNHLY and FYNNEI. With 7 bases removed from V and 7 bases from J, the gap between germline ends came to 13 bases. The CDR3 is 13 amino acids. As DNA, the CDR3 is TGTGCCAGCACGGGGCGGGAAAACGGGGAGCTGTTTTTT. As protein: CASTGRENGELFF.

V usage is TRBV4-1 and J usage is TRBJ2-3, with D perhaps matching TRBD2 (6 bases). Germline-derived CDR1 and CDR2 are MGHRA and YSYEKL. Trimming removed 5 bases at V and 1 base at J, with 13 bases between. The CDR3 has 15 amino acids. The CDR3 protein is CASSRLAEGTDTQYF. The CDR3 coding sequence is TGCGCCAGCAGCAGATTAGCGGAAGGCACAGATACGCAGTATTTT.

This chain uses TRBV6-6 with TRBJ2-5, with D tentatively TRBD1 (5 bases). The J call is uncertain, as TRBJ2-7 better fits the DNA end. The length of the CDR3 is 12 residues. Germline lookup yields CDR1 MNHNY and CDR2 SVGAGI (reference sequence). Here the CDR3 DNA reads TGTGCCAGCAAGGGGATGGCCGACGAGCAGTACTTC. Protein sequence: CASKGMADEQYF.

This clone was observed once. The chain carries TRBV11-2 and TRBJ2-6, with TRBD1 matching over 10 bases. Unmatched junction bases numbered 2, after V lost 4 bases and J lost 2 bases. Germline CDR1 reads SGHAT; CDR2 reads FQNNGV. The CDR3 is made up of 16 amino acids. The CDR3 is CASSSTGGTGANVLTF. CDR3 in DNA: TGTGCCAGCAGCTCGACAGGGGGCACTGGGGCCAACGTCCTGACTTTC.

DNA for the CDR3: TGCGCCAGCAGCTCGGGACTAGCGGGAGAAGGTTACGAGCAGTACTTC. It yields the protein CASSSGLAGEGYEQYF. The chain has TRBV5-1 and TRBJ2-7; 14 bases are shared with TRBD2. The CDR3 is 16 residues long. V trimming: 3 bases; J trimming: 4 bases; junction bases outside the gene matches: 6. Per germline, CDR1 SGHRS and CDR2 YFSETQ. The full variable domain, rest sourced from reference TRBV5-1 and TRBJ2-7, is KAGVTQTPRYLIKTRGQQVTLSCSPISGHRSVSWYQQTPGQGLQFLFEYFSETQRNKGNFPGRFSGRQFSNSRSEMNVSTLELGDSALYLCASSSGLAGEGYEQYFGPGTRLTVT.

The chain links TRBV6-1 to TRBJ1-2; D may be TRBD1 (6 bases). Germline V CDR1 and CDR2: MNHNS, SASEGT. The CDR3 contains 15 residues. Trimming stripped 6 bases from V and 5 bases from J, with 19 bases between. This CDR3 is CASSAQGGGLYGYTF. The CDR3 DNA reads TGTGCCAGCAGCGCACAGGGAGGGGGTTTATATGGCTACACCTTC.

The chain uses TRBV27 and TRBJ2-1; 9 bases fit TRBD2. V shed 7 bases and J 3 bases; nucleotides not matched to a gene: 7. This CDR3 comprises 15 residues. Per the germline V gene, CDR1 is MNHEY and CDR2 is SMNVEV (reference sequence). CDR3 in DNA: TGTGCCAGCACCGTTAGCGGGGGTCTCTACAATGAGCAGTTCTTC. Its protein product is CASTVSGGLYNEQFF.

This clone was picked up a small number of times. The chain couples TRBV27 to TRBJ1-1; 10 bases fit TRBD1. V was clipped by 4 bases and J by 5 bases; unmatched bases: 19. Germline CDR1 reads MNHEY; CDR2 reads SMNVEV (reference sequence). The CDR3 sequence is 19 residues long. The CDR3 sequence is CASSSAAGQGSGLWTEAFF. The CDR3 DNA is TGTGCCAGCAGTTCCGCAGCGGGACAGGGGTCCGGTTTGTGGACTGAAGCTTTCTTT.

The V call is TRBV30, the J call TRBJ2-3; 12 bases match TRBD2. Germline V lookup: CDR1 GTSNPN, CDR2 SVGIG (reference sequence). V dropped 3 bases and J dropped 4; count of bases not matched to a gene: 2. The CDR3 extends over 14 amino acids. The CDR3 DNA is TGTGCCTGGAGACTAGCGGGAGGTGCAGATACGCAGTATTTT. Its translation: CAWRLAGGADTQYF.

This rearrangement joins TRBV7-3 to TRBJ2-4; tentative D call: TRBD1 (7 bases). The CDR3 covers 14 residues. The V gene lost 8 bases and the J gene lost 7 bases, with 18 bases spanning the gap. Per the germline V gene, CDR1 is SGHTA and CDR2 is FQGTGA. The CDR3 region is CASRHTGAGNIQYF. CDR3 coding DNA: TGTGCCAGCCGACACACAGGGGCGGGGAACATTCAGTACTTC.

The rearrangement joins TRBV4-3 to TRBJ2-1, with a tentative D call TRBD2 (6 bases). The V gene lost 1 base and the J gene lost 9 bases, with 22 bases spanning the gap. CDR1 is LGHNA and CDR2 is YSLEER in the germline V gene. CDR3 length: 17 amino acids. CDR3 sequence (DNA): TGCGCCAGCAGCCAAGGGGGTGGGACTCTGGGCGGCGGTGAGCAGTTCTTC. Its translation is CASSQGGGTLGGGEQFF.

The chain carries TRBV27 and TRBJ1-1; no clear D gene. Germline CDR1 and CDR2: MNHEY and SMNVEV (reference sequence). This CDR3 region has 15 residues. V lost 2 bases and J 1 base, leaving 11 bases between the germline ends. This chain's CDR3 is CASSLLGSKNTEAFF. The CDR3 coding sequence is TGTGCCAGCAGTTTACTGGGCAGTAAGAACACTGAAGCTTTCTTT.

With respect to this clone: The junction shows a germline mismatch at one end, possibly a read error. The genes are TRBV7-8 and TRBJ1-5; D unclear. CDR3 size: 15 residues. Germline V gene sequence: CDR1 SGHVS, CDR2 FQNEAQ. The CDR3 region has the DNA TGTGCCAGCAGCGTAGCAGAGTATAGCAATCAGCCCCAGCATTTT. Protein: CASSVAEYSNQPQHF. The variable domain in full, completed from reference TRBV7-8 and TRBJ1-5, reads GAGVSQSPRYKVAKRGQDVALRCDPISGHVSLFWYQQALGQGPEFLTYFQNEAQLDKSGLPSDRFFAERPEGSVSTLKIQRTQQEDSAVYLCASSVAEYSNQPQHFGDGTRLSIL.

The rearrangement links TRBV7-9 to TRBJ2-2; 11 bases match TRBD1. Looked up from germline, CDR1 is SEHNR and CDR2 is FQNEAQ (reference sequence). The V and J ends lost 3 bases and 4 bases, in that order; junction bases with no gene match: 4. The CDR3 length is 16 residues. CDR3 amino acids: CASSLSGQGVTGELFF. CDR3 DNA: TGTGCCAGCAGCTTGTCGGGACAGGGGGTCACCGGGGAGCTGTTTTTT.

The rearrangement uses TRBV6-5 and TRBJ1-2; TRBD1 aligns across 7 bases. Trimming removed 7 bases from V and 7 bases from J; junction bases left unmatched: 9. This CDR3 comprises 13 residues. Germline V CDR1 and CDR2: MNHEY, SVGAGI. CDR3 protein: CASTAQGGSGYTF. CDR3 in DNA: TGTGCCAGCACCGCGCAAGGGGGCAGTGGCTACACCTTC.

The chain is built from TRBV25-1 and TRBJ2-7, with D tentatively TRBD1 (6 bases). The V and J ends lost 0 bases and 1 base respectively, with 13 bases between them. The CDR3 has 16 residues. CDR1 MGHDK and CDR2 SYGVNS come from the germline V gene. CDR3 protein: CASSEYQGSPSYEQYF. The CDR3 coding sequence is TGTGCCAGCAGTGAATATCAGGGGTCGCCATCCTACGAGCAGTACTTC.

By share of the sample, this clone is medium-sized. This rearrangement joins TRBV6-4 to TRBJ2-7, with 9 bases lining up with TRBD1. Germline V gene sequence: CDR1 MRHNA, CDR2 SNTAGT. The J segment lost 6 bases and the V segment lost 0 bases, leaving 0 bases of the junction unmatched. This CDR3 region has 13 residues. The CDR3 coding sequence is TGTGCCAGCAGTGACTCGGACAGGGGCGAGCAGTACTTC. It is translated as CASSDSDRGEQYF.

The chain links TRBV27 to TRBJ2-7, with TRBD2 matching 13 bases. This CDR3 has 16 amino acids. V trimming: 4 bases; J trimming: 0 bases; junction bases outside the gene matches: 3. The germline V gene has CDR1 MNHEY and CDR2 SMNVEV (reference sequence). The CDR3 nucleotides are TGTGCCAGCAGTTCCGGACTAGCGGGAGACTCCTACGAGCAGTACTTC. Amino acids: CASSSGLAGDSYEQYF.

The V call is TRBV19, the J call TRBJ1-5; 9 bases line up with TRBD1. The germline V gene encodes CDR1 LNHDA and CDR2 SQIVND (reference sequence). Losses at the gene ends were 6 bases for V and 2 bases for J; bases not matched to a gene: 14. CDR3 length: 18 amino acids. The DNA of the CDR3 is TGTGCCAGTAGGCCTGGGACAGGGAGTATTCATGGCAATCAGCCCCAGCATTTT. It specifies CASRPGTGSIHGNQPQHF. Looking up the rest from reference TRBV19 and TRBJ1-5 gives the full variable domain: DGGITQSPKYLFRKEGQNVTLSCEQNLNHDAMYWYRQDPGQGLRLIYYSQIVNDFQKGDIAEGYSVSREKKESFPLTVTSAQKNPTAFYLCASRPGTGSIHGNQPQHFGDGTRLSIL.

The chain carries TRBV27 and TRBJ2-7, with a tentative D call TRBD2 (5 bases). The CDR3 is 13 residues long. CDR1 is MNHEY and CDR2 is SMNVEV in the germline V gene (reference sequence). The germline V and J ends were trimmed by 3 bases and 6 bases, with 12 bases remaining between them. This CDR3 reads CASSLGTSCEQYF. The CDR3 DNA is TGTGCCAGCAGTTTGGGTACTAGTTGCGAGCAGTACTTC.

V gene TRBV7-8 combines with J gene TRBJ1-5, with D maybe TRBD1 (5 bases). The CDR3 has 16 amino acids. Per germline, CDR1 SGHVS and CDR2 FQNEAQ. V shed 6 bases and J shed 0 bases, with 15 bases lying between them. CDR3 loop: CASSYGQGDSNQPQHF. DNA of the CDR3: TGTGCCAGCAGTTACGGACAAGGAGATAGCAATCAGCCCCAGCATTTT.